Listed below are T cell receptor beta chains from one sample, sequenced in a study of blood T cells in healthy people across ages. In TCRdb, the 5' RACE reads were re-called with MiXCR into one record per CDR3 protein. The sample yields 1.5 million to 2 million distinct CDR3 sequences, approximately 50% seen once. The sequenced sample was blood. These receptors were collected from a woman in her thirties or forties in good health. The CDR3 runs from the conserved cysteine through the conserved F or W. The order of the fields is J gene, D gene, V gene, clone size, CDR3 DNA, CDR3 protein. A D gene is named only where the DNA matches it firmly. Where a row states a size, it is once, few, many or the class of an expanded clone; other rows omit it.

>TRBJ2-1|TRBD1|TRBV9|many
TGTGCCAGCAGCCAGGGGGACACCTACAATGAGCAGTTCTTC
CASSQGDTYNEQFF
>TRBJ2-3|TRBD2|TRBV5-6|-
TGTGCCAGCAGCTCCGGGACTAGCGGGGGGGCCGTCGCAGATACGCAGTATTTT
CASSSGTSGGAVADTQYF
>TRBJ1-2|-|TRBV7-9|many
TGTGCCAGCAAACCCGGGACGGAATTCGTAGGCGGCTACACCTTC
CASKPGTEFVGGYTF
>TRBJ2-2|TRBD2|TRBV20-1|-
TGCAGTGCCCAGGGAGCGGGGGAGTTCACCGGGGAGCTGTTTTTT
CSAQGAGEFTGELFF
>TRBJ1-5|-|TRBV6-6|-
TGTGCCAGCAGTTACGGCTCCGGCAATCAGCCCCAGCATTTT
CASSYGSGNQPQHF
>TRBJ2-3|-|TRBV5-1|few
TGCGCCAGCAGCTTGAAGCAGGGTGTCCATACGCAGTATTTT
CASSLKQGVHTQYF
>TRBJ2-3|-|TRBV5-5|-
TGTGCCAGCAGCTTGGCCTCAGGGTGGGCAGATACGCAGTATTTT
CASSLASGWADTQYF
>TRBJ2-1|-|TRBV14|many
TGTGCCAGCAGCCAAGGGGGGGGGCGTTGGAATGAGCAGTTCTTC
CASSQGGGRWNEQFF
>TRBJ2-7|TRBD2|TRBV28|-
TGTGCCAGCTATACGATAGCGGGACTCTCCTACGAGCAGTACTTC
CASYTIAGLSYEQYF
>TRBJ1-2|TRBD1|TRBV14|few
TGTGCCAGCAGCCCCCCCACCTTGACAGGGAATGGCTACACCTTC
CASSPPTLTGNGYTF
>TRBJ2-1|-|TRBV28|-
TGTGCCAGCAGTTCTGGCAGCTTCTACAATGAGCAGTTCTTC
CASSSGSFYNEQFF
>TRBJ2-7|TRBD1|TRBV7-2|once
TGTGCCAGCAGCTTAGGTGTCTGGACAGGGGGCCAGAATGAGCAGTACTTC
CASSLGVWTGGQNEQYF
>TRBJ2-7|-|TRBV12-3/TRBV12-4|few
TGTGCCAGCAGTTTAGCGGGACATGAAGTACCAGCGGGAAGGAGGTACGAGCAGTACTTC
CASSLAGHEVPAGRRYEQYF
>TRBJ2-1|TRBD2|TRBV6-2/TRBV6-3|few
TGTGCCAGCAGTTATCTTCTGCGGGGGGGAAATGAGCAGTTCTTC
CASSYLLRGGNEQFF
>TRBJ2-4|-|TRBV5-1|many
TGCGCCAGCAGCTTGGGGGGACGGGAAAACATTCAGTACTTC
CASSLGGRENIQYF
>TRBJ2-1|-|TRBV7-9|-
TGTGCCAGCAGCTTAATTGGTTTCAGAGACAATGAGCAGTTCTTC
CASSLIGFRDNEQFF
>TRBJ2-7|TRBD2|TRBV7-2|-
TGTGCCAGCAGCTCAGTACTAGCGGGAGGCCACGAGCAGTACTTC
CASSSVLAGGHEQYF
>TRBJ1-2|-|TRBV4-3|-
TGCGCCAGCAGCCAAGAACGGTTGATTACCTATGGCTACACCTTC
CASSQERLITYGYTF
>TRBJ1-2|-|TRBV4-2|few
TGTGCCAGCAGCCAAGATAAGGGTGGATACTATGGCTACACCTTC
CASSQDKGGYYGYTF
>TRBJ2-1|-|TRBV25-1|-
TGTGCCAGCAGTGAATTACCTGGGAGTTCCTACAATGAGCAGTTCTTC
CASSELPGSSYNEQFF
>TRBJ1-2|-|TRBV5-5|-
TGTGCCAGCAGCTCCGAGTGGGTAGGAGGCTACACCTTC
CASSSEWVGGYTF
>TRBJ2-5|TRBD1|TRBV27|-
TGTGCCAGTCAGGGACAGCATCAAGAGACCCAGTACTTC
CASQGQHQETQYF
>TRBJ2-7|-|TRBV11-3|-
TGTGCCGGGAGTCGGGGGATTAACTCCTACGAGCAGTACTTC
CAGSRGINSYEQYF
>TRBJ1-5|TRBD1|TRBV6-5|-
TGTGCCAGCAGTGCCGGGGACAGCTATCAGCCCCAGCATTTT
CASSAGDSYQPQHF
>TRBJ2-1|TRBD2|TRBV27|-
TGTGCCAGCAGTTCCGACGTGGGGGGGGTGAAATACAATGAGCAGTTCTTC
CASSSDVGGVKYNEQFF
>TRBJ1-1|-|TRBV20-1|-
TGCAGTGCCCCCGGGGCAGGGAAGGCGGAAGCTTTCTTT
CSAPGAGKAEAFF
>TRBJ2-7|-|TRBV15|-
TGTGCCACCAGCAGCCCCCGGGACGGGGTGACCTACGAGCAGTACTTC
CATSSPRDGVTYEQYF
>TRBJ2-1|-|TRBV19|-
TGTGCCAGTAGTGATATCCGGTACAATGAGCAGTTCTTC
CASSDIRYNEQFF
>TRBJ2-3|TRBD2|TRBV14|-
TGTGCCAGCAGCTTTATGAGCGGGGGGCGATCCACAGATACGCAGTATTTT
CASSFMSGGRSTDTQYF
>TRBJ2-2|-|TRBV7-8|few
TGTGCCAGCACGCCCGGGGGAGGGGAGCTGTTTTTT
CASTPGGGELFF
>TRBJ2-5|TRBD2|TRBV7-9|few
TGTGCCAGCAGCTCACGACTAGCGGGGGCGGAGGAGACCCAGTACTTC
CASSSRLAGAEETQYF
>TRBJ2-7|-|TRBV27|once
TGTGCCAGCAGTCCATCTGACAGATTGAGATCAGGCGAGCAGTACTTC
CASSPSDRLRSGEQYF
>TRBJ1-4|-|TRBV9|-
TGTGCCAGCACCGGAAACAGCGCAACTAATGAAAAACTGTTTTTT
CASTGNSATNEKLFF
>TRBJ1-5|-|TRBV12-3/TRBV12-4|-
TGTGCCAGCAGTAGCCCGAAGGGGCGTGGGGGTCAGCCCCAGCATTTT
CASSSPKGRGGQPQHF
>TRBJ1-5|-|TRBV10-3|few
TGTGCCACGGGGGGGGGCTTAAGCAATCAGCCCCAGCATTTT
CATGGGLSNQPQHF
>TRBJ1-2|-|TRBV20-1|few
TGCAGTGCGCGACCAAGGGGGGCCGCCGGCTGGGGCTACACCTTC
CSARPRGAAGWGYTF
>TRBJ1-5|TRBD1|TRBV7-9|-
TGTGCCAGCAGCCCAGGGGGCTCAGGGAATCAGCCCCAGCATTTT
CASSPGGSGNQPQHF
>TRBJ2-7|TRBD2|TRBV2|-
TGTGCCACCACCGGGACTAGTGTCTACGAGCAGTACTTC
CATTGTSVYEQYF
>TRBJ2-1|TRBD2|TRBV11-1|-
TGTGCCAGCAGCCTAGCGGGGGGGCTAAAGTTTGAGCAGTTCTTC
CASSLAGGLKFEQFF
>TRBJ1-5|-|TRBV12-3/TRBV12-4|-
TGTGCCAGCAGTCCTACGGACGTTCTCCGCAATCAGCCCCAGCATTTT
CASSPTDVLRNQPQHF
>TRBJ2-7|TRBD1|TRBV7-2|few
TGTGCCAGCAGCTTCTACAGGGGGATCTACGAGCAGTACTTC
CASSFYRGIYEQYF
>TRBJ2-5|TRBD1|TRBV27|-
TGTGCCAGCAGTCCTAACTCCGGGACAGGGATGGAGACCCAGTACTTC
CASSPNSGTGMETQYF